This T cell receptor beta chain was observed in a study of T cells in Graves' hyperthyroidism and ophthalmopathy. Study-wide results and caveats: Stable hyperthyroidism was told apart from ophthalmopathy by a model built on 13 V-J features.

Amplification of TCR beta CDR3 regions used RNA as the template. HTBI primers were used for first-round RT-PCR of the TCR CDR3. One entry per CDR3 protein, called by TCRdb with MiXCR from the multiplex PCR reads. The data hold roughly 200,000 distinct CDR3 sequences, with roughly 18% observed a single time. Patients were aged 18 to 65, had disease duration under 2 months, and had newly diagnosed hyperthyroidism. Each diagnosis drew on symptoms, thyroxine, TRAb, thyroid ultrasound and orbital computed tomography findings. This clonotype was detected a few times. Its antigen is not identified. V lost 5 bases, J lost 4 bases, and 9 bases lay in between. The CDR3 is 13 residues long. CDR1 is KGHSH, CDR2 LQKENI, per germline.

The chain couples TRBV18 to TRBJ1-5; TRBD1 might be the D (6 bases). Material for sequencing was blood. This sequence was found in a man aged 35-49 years with Graves' hyperthyroidism. CDR3 amino acids: CASSIDRNQPQHF. In nucleotides, the CDR3 is TGTGCCAGCTCAATAGACAGGAATCAGCCCCAGCATTTT.